Listed here are 31 T cell receptor beta chains from one sample, sequenced in a study of graft-versus-host responses after intestinal transplantation (dated by TCRdb to the early 2020s). The protocol used for the library was the immunoSEQ multiplex PCR assay. This immuneACCESS table, as held by TCRdb, lists in-frame sequences with V and J called but not all clones. Of the missing ones, under half trace to an unresolved V gene in checked studies; the others have no known cause. The sample table holds around 26,000 clones, of which approximately 94% were seen once. The top ten constitute about 0.52% of the sample. This specimen consisted of PBMCs, obtained 156 days after intestinal transplant. The origin of the receptors is a human patient who received an intestinal transplant, so some T cells may come from the graft donor.

DNA of the CDR3: TGCGCCAGCAGCTTGGAGGGAGGTTACCTCTACGAGCAGTACTTC. Residues: CASSLEGGYLYEQYF. The chain links TRBV5-1 to TRBJ2-7; D possibly corresponds to TRBD2 (6 bases). The germline gives CDR1 SGHRS, CDR2 YFSETQ. Between the trimmed V and J ends, which lost 0 bases and 3 bases, there was a span of 13 bases. This CDR3 comprises 15 residues.

The chain has TRBV9 and TRBJ1-2; 7 bases fit TRBD1. Trimming removed 3 bases from V and 2 bases from J; junction bases left unmatched: 4. CDR3 length: 14 residues. Germline V lookup: CDR1 SGDLS, CDR2 YYNGEE. Written as DNA, the CDR3 is TGTGCCAGCAGCGAGACGGGACAGAACTATGGCTACACCTTC. Its translation is CASSETGQNYGYTF.

The V and J genes are TRBV6-1 and TRBJ2-7; 9 positions agree with TRBD2. Germline V gene lookup returns CDR1 MNHNS and CDR2 SASEGT. The CDR3 sequence is 15 residues long. The V and J ends lost 3 bases and 2 bases, in that order; junction bases with no gene match: 5. In DNA, the CDR3 is TGTGCCAGCAGTGATGCGACTAGCGGAGCCTACGAGCAGTACTTC. It translates to CASSDATSGAYEQYF.

V and J are TRBV6-6 and TRBJ1-1; 8 nucleotides agree with TRBD1. This CDR3 region has 16 residues. The germline CDR1 and CDR2 sequences are MNHNY and SVGAGI (reference sequence). Unmatched junction bases numbered 9, after V lost 4 bases and J lost 2 bases. The CDR3 region is CASSSKTGGENTEAFF. The CDR3 coding sequence is TGTGCCAGCAGTTCAAAAACAGGGGGTGAAAACACTGAAGCTTTCTTT.

This sequence joins TRBV7-9 and TRBJ2-7; 7 bases match TRBD1. CDR3 length equals 15 residues. The V segment lost 3 bases and the J segment 4 bases; nucleotides outside the gene matches: 9. The V gene's germline CDR1 is SEHNR and CDR2 FQNEAQ (reference sequence). This chain's CDR3 is CASSFSRGNDYEQYF. The CDR3 nucleotides read TGTGCCAGCAGCTTTTCCAGGGGGAACGATTACGAGCAGTACTTC.

V usage is TRBV4-1 and J usage is TRBJ1-6; D gene unclear. The germline gives CDR1 MGHRA, CDR2 YSYEKL. The CDR3 totals 14 residues. V gave up 1 base and J gave up 11 bases, with 12 bases separating them. CDR3 nucleotide sequence: TGCGCCAGCAGCCAAGCGGACCCTTTCACACCCCTCCACTTT. It specifies CASSQADPFTPLHF.

The rearrangement links TRBV27 to TRBJ1-5; a possible D gene is TRBD1 (5 bases). Germline V gives CDR1 MNHEY, CDR2 SMNVEV (reference sequence). The CDR3 totals 20 residues. V lost 2 bases and J 0 bases, leaving 23 bases between the germline ends. Here the CDR3 reads CASSLVVPWRGPHSNQPQHF. CDR3 sequence (DNA): TGTGCCAGCAGTTTAGTAGTCCCCTGGAGGGGACCGCATAGCAATCAGCCCCAGCATTTT.

This clone occurred once. The gene calls are TRBV5-6 and TRBJ1-6; D might be TRBD1 (6 bases). The CDR3 totals 16 residues. Trimming removed 1 base from V and 6 bases from J, with 14 bases in between. Per germline, CDR1 SGHDT and CDR2 YYEEEE. As DNA, the CDR3 is TGTGCCAGCAGCTTGCCGATGACAGGAGTTAATTCACCCCTCCACTTT. Amino acids: CASSLPMTGVNSPLHF.

DNA for the CDR3: TGTGCCAGCAGTTCCCGGGGGAGCGGAGATATCACAGATACGCAGTATTTT. Translated: CASSSRGSGDITDTQYF. This chain links TRBV28 with TRBJ2-3; D possibly corresponds to TRBD2 (6 bases). CDR1 and CDR2 from the germline V gene are MDHEN and SYDVKM. CDR3 length: 17 amino acids. Trimming left V 4 bases short and J 2 bases short, with 19 bases between.

This rearrangement joins TRBV4-1 to TRBJ2-1, with 7 nucleotides matching TRBD2. With 1 base clipped from V and 7 bases from J, the junction kept 13 bases outside the gene matches. Germline CDR1 is MGHRA and CDR2 is YSYEKL. The CDR3 is 17 amino acids. The chain's CDR3 is CASSQGVLGAGRNEQFF. CDR3 coding DNA: TGCGCCAGCAGCCAAGGTGTTCTCGGAGCGGGAAGAAATGAGCAGTTCTTC.

The rearrangement joins TRBV5-1 to TRBJ2-5; D gene unclear. The length of the CDR3 is 14 residues. Germline values: CDR1 SGHRS, CDR2 YFSETQ. V was shortened by 0 bases and J by 0 bases, with 6 bases between the two germline ends. CDR3 in DNA: TGCGCCAGCAGCTTGGCCCGGTACCAAGAGACCCAGTACTTC. Amino acid sequence: CASSLARYQETQYF.

Only one count was recorded for this clone. The chain combines TRBV9 with TRBJ1-1; D is possibly TRBD1 (5 bases). From germline, CDR1 is SGDLS and CDR2 YYNGEE. The CDR3 length is 14 residues. Trimming stripped 3 bases from V and 0 bases from J, with 9 bases between. The CDR3 nucleotides read TGTGCCAGCAGCGCGAAACAGGTGAACACTGAAGCTTTCTTT. Translating it yields CASSAKQVNTEAFF.

The rearrangement links TRBV6-4 to TRBJ1-2; the D is unclear. V was shortened by 4 bases and J by 4 bases, with 22 bases between the two germline ends. Per the germline V gene, CDR1 is MRHNA and CDR2 is SNTAGT. The CDR3 is made up of 17 amino acids. CDR3 nucleotide sequence: TGTGCCAGCAGTGTAAGCCTCCCACACGGAAAGACCTATGGCTACACCTTC. Protein product: CASSVSLPHGKTYGYTF.

The rearrangement uses TRBV7-9 and TRBJ1-1, with D possibly TRBD1 on 5 matching bases. The CDR3 spans 14 residues. Trimming stripped 5 bases from V and 11 bases from J, with 21 bases between. CDR1 is SEHNR, CDR2 FQNEAQ, per germline (reference sequence). CDR3 protein: CASSGTTAGGSAFF. The CDR3 DNA sequence: TGTGCCAGCAGCGGCACTACTGCGGGGGGTTCGGCTTTCTTT.

The rearrangement links TRBV6-5 to TRBJ1-6; D gene uncertain. Germline CDR1 reads MNHEY; CDR2 reads SVGAGI. The CDR3 sequence is 13 residues long. V shed 5 bases and J shed 7 bases, with 9 bases lying between them. The DNA of the CDR3 is TGTGCCAGCAGTGGGGTCGGGAATTCACCCCTCCACTTT. Translation gives CASSGVGNSPLHF.

The chain recombines TRBV5-1 with TRBJ1-3; 7 bases map to TRBD1. V shed 0 bases, J shed 3 bases, and the junction held 0 bases outside the gene matches. CDR1 and CDR2 (germline): SGHRS, YFSETQ. The CDR3 length is 14 residues. The CDR3 DNA reads as TGCGCCAGCAGCTTGGGACAGGGTGGAAACACCATATATTTT. Translation gives CASSLGQGGNTIYF.

The V gene is TRBV11-3, the J gene TRBJ2-1; 12 nucleotides align to TRBD2. Germline CDR1 is SGHNT and CDR2 is YENEEA. With 1 base clipped from V and 6 bases from J, the junction kept 7 bases outside the gene matches. The CDR3 length is 17 residues. CDR3 coding DNA: TGTGCCAGCAGCTTAGGCCTAGCGGGAGGGCCCGGCAATGAGCAGTTCTTC. Its protein is CASSLGLAGGPGNEQFF.

The rearrangement uses TRBV18 and TRBJ1-2; D not resolved. The V end was cut by 3 bases, the J end by 4 bases, with 9 bases between. This CDR3 spans 13 amino acids. CDR1 is KGHSH and CDR2 is LQKENI in the germline V gene. Here the CDR3 reads CASSPDQLYGYTF. CDR3 DNA: TGTGCCAGCTCACCTGACCAGCTCTATGGCTACACCTTC. The full variable domain, completed using reference TRBV18 and TRBJ1-2, is NAGVMQNPRHLVRRRGQEARLRCSPMKGHSHVYWYRQLPEEGLKFMVYLQKENIIDESGMPKERFSAEFPKEGPSILRIQQVVRGDSAAYFCASSPDQLYGYTFGSGTRLTVV.

The chain combines TRBV5-1 with TRBJ2-5; D is ambiguous. The CDR3 sequence is 13 residues long. CDR1 SGHRS and CDR2 YFSETQ come from the germline V gene. The V and J ends lost 0 bases and 5 bases respectively, with 8 bases between them. CDR3 residues: CASSLGGSETQYF. The CDR3, as DNA: TGCGCCAGCAGCTTGGGAGGTAGTGAGACCCAGTACTTC.

The chain recombines TRBV7-2 with TRBJ2-1; 7 nucleotides align to TRBD2. This CDR3 is 15 amino acids long. CDR1 SGHTA and CDR2 FQGNSA come from the germline V gene. Trimming cost V 2 bases and J 4 bases; bases outside gene matches: 5. This CDR3 reads CASSLSSSGYNEQFF. The CDR3 coding sequence is TGTGCCAGCAGCTTATCGTCTAGCGGTTACAATGAGCAGTTCTTC. Full variable domain (missing parts from reference TRBV7-2 and TRBJ2-1): GAGVSQSPSNKVTEKGKDVELRCDPISGHTALYWYRQSLGQGLEFLIYFQGNSAPDKSGLPSDRFSAERTGGSVSTLTIQRTQQEDSAVYLCASSLSSSGYNEQFFGPGTRLTVL.

The chain joins TRBV6-1 to TRBJ2-1; a possible D gene is TRBD1 (5 bases). The V end was cut by 0 bases, the J end by 0 bases, with 12 bases between. This CDR3 has 17 amino acids. Germline V CDR1 and CDR2: MNHNS, SASEGT. CDR3 coding DNA: TGTGCCAGCAGTGAAGCGCTTCGGACAATCTCCTACAATGAGCAGTTCTTC. It specifies CASSEALRTISYNEQFF.

The rearrangement joins TRBV14 to TRBJ1-1; D unresolved. V lost 0 bases and J 2 bases, leaving 7 bases between the germline ends. The V gene's germline CDR1 is SGHDN and CDR2 FVKESK. The length of the CDR3 is 14 residues. DNA of the CDR3: TGTGCCAGCAGCCAAGATTATAGAAACACTGAAGCTTTCTTT. It translates to CASSQDYRNTEAFF.

J is TRBJ1-3 and V is TRBV4-1, with D possibly matching TRBD1 (5 bases). V dropped 0 bases and J dropped 1 base, with 16 bases sitting between them. Germline-derived CDR1 and CDR2 are MGHRA and YSYEKL. The CDR3 is 18 amino acids. CDR3 loop: CASSQEWPRGVSGNTIYF. The CDR3 nucleotides are TGCGCCAGCAGCCAAGAATGGCCACGGGGGGTTTCTGGAAACACCATATATTTT.

This clone was observed a single time. The chain is built from TRBV6-5 and TRBJ1-1; tentatively, D is TRBD1 (5 bases). The V end lost 7 bases, the J end lost 1 base, and 7 bases lay between the germline ends. CDR1 and CDR2 (germline): MNHEY, SVGAGI. The length of the CDR3 is 12 residues. CDR3 in amino acids: CASNDRNTEAFF. The CDR3 DNA is TGTGCCAGCAATGACAGGAACACTGAAGCTTTCTTT.

This chain uses TRBV9 with TRBJ2-5, with 10 positions matching TRBD2. Trimming took 4 bases from V and 4 from J; bases not matched to a gene: 7. Germline V lookup: CDR1 SGDLS, CDR2 YYNGEE. This CDR3 is 15 amino acids long. CDR3 loop: CASSLAGARGETQYF. CDR3 coding DNA: TGTGCCAGCAGCCTAGCGGGGGCCCGGGGAGAGACCCAGTACTTC.

The chain combines TRBV7-9 with TRBJ2-7, with TRBD1 as a possible D gene (6 bases). The germline V gene encodes CDR1 SEHNR and CDR2 FQNEAQ (reference sequence). V was pared by 5 bases and J by 2 bases, with 25 bases between. The CDR3 is 18 residues long. CDR3 DNA sequence: TGTGCCAGCAGCCACCAGGGGAGCCAGGTTTGGGTTACCTACGAGCAGTACTTC. It yields the protein CASSHQGSQVWVTYEQYF.

V gene TRBV5-1 combines with J gene TRBJ2-1; D remains unclear. The CDR3 contains 16 residues. Germline V lookup: CDR1 SGHRS, CDR2 YFSETQ. Trimming took off 0 bases at V and 7 bases at J, with 17 bases between the two ends. CDR3 sequence: CASSLVFGLSMNEQFF. The DNA for the CDR3 is TGCGCCAGCAGCTTGGTCTTCGGGCTATCAATGAATGAGCAGTTCTTC.

The J gene is TRBJ1-2, the V gene TRBV6-1; 7 nucleotides align to TRBD1. The CDR3 sequence is 15 residues long. V lost 4 bases to trimming and J lost 8 bases; unmatched junction nucleotides: 13. Germline loops: CDR1 MNHNS, CDR2 SASEGT. CDR3 residues: CASSGFEGARAGYTF. CDR3 DNA: TGTGCCAGCAGTGGATTTGAGGGGGCTAGGGCCGGCTACACCTTC.

The chain is built from TRBV7-2 and TRBJ1-5, with D maybe TRBD1 (6 bases). Germline lookup yields CDR1 SGHTA and CDR2 FQGNSA. The CDR3 sequence is 14 residues long. V was trimmed by 2 bases and J by 3 bases, leaving 8 bases between them. The CDR3 coding sequence is TGTGCCAGCAGCTTACACAGGGACAATCAGCCCCAGCATTTT. This codes for CASSLHRDNQPQHF.

CDR3 bases: TGCAGCGTTGAGGGGGTAGCTGGGTACCAAGAGACCCAGTACTTC. This gives the protein CSVEGVAGYQETQYF. The chain has TRBV29-1 and TRBJ2-5; D could derive from TRBD1 or TRBD2 (5 bases each). Per germline, CDR1 SQVTM and CDR2 ANQGSEA. The CDR3 runs 15 residues. Trimming took off 3 bases at V and 0 bases at J, with 14 bases between the two ends.

The chain recombines TRBV30 with TRBJ2-5; D unresolved. The CDR3 spans 11 residues. Trimming stripped 0 bases from V and 5 bases from J, with 4 bases between. Germline CDR1 and CDR2: GTSNPN and SVGIG (reference sequence). The CDR3 sequence is CAWSVLETQYF. The CDR3 DNA sequence: TGTGCCTGGAGTGTACTTGAGACCCAGTACTTC.